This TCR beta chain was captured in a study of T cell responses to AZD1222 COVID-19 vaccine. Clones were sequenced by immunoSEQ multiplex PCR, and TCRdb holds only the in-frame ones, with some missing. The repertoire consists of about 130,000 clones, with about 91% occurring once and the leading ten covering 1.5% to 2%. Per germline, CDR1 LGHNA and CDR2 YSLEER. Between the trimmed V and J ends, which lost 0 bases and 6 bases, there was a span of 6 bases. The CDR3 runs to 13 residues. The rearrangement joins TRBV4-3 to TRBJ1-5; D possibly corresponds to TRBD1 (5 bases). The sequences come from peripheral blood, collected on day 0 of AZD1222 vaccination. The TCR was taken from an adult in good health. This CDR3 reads CASSQDGGQPQHF. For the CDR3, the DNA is TGCGCCAGCAGCCAAGATGGGGGTCAGCCCCAGCATTTT.